Detailed here is one TCR beta chain. Enrolled during active infection, Seattle patients were then followed longitudinally. This record belongs to a study of blood T cell repertoires in COVID-19. The wider study: Samples representing acute and convalescent COVID-19 were sourced from the United States, Italy and Spain.

Germline V lookup: CDR1 ENHRY, CDR2 SYGVKD. After removal of 3 bases from V and 2 bases from J, the junction contained 5 bases not matched to a gene. The length of the CDR3 is 16 residues. Generated by immunoSEQ multiplex PCR, the TCRdb table keeps only in-frame clones and is missing some. This table holds 150,000 or so clones, 80% to 90% found once. The sequencing sample was made of peripheral blood. This sequence originates from a man aged 18 to 30 with COVID-19, enrolled during active disease. V usage is TRBV10-3 and J usage is TRBJ2-3; 10 nucleotides line up with TRBD2. The DNA of the CDR3 is TGTGCCATCAGTGATAATCTAGCGGGAGTCACAGATACGCAGTATTTT. Translating gives CAISDNLAGVTDTQYF.